Shown below are 28 T cell receptor beta chains from a single sample sequenced in a study of response to subunit inactivated influenza vaccine. One entry per CDR3 protein, called by TCRdb with MiXCR from the RT-PCR reads. The data hold 150,000 to 200,000 distinct CDR3 sequences, with 9.5% to 13% observed a single time. The sequences come from non-naive T cells sorted from PBMCs, collected 35 to 45 days after vaccination. These TCRs come from a man aged 45-60 years who received an inactivated influenza vaccine.

The chain couples TRBV28 to TRBJ2-7; TRBD1 matches at 8 bases. From germline, CDR1 is MDHEN and CDR2 SYDVKM. CDR3 length: 14 residues. Losses at the gene ends were 6 bases for V and 5 bases for J; bases not matched to a gene: 9. CDR3 in amino acids: CASRPGQEKNEQYF. CDR3 DNA sequence: TGTGCCAGCAGACCGGGACAGGAAAAAAACGAGCAGTACTTC.

V usage is TRBV27 and J usage is TRBJ2-2; 11 bases fit TRBD1. V lost 0 bases to trimming and J lost 4 bases; unmatched junction nucleotides: 7. From germline, CDR1 is MNHEY and CDR2 SMNVEV (reference sequence). This CDR3 is built from 18 residues. CDR3: CASSLSWTGGRGTGELFF. Here the CDR3 DNA reads TGTGCCAGCAGTTTATCGTGGACAGGGGGCCGCGGCACCGGGGAGCTGTTTTTT.

CDR3 sequence (DNA): TGCGCCAGCAGCTTGGTGCAGGGATCAAATGAAAAACTGTTTTTT. It codes for CASSLVQGSNEKLFF. The V call is TRBV5-1, the J call TRBJ1-4, with D maybe TRBD1 (5 bases). The V end lost 0 bases, the J end lost 5 bases, and 11 bases lay between the germline ends. CDR3 size: 15 residues. The germline V gene has CDR1 SGHRS and CDR2 YFSETQ.

This clonotype was observed at least ten times. This chain links TRBV7-2 with TRBJ1-2; 8 positions match TRBD1. V gave up 5 bases and J gave up 4 bases; unmatched junction bases: 9. Germline lookup yields CDR1 SGHTA and CDR2 FQGNSA. The CDR3 is 15 residues long. The CDR3 DNA follows: TGTGCCAGCAGCCTGCGACAGGGGCCCTTCTATGGCTACACCTTC. Amino acid sequence: CASSLRQGPFYGYTF.

This clonotype was seen at least ten times. The J gene is TRBJ2-5, the V gene TRBV7-2; 9 bases align to TRBD2. From germline, CDR1 is SGHTA and CDR2 FQGNSA. V trimming: 6 bases; J trimming: 4 bases; junction bases outside the gene matches: 6. This CDR3 contains 14 residues. CDR3 nucleotide sequence: TGTGCCAGCAGTCTCATACTAGCGGGAGAGACCCAGTACTTC. Protein: CASSLILAGETQYF.

The V gene is TRBV27, the J gene TRBJ1-2; 7 bases map to TRBD1. The CDR3 is 15 amino acids. Trimming took 5 bases from V and 6 from J; bases not matched to a gene: 12. Germline assignment: CDR1 MNHEY and CDR2 SMNVEV (reference sequence). As DNA, the CDR3 is TGTGCCAGCAGTCCCGACCGGACAGGAAGGAATGGCTACACCTTC. Its protein is CASSPDRTGRNGYTF.

This clonotype came up a few times. The chain combines TRBV18 with TRBJ1-5; D is perhaps TRBD1 (5 bases). This CDR3 contains 14 residues. V was cut by 4 bases and J by 7 bases, with 14 bases left in between. Germline lookup yields CDR1 KGHSH and CDR2 LQKENI. This CDR3 is CASSLRGDIQPQHF. For the CDR3, the DNA is TGTGCCAGCTCACTCCGGGGCGATATACAGCCCCAGCATTTT. Combining the CDR3 with reference TRBV18 and TRBJ1-5 gives the whole variable domain NAGVMQNPRHLVRRRGQEARLRCSPMKGHSHVYWYRQLPEEGLKFMVYLQKENIIDESGMPKERFSAEFPKEGPSILRIQQVVRGDSAAYFCASSLRGDIQPQHFGDGTRLSIL.

This clonotype has just a few counts. The chain couples TRBV27 to TRBJ2-3, with D tentatively TRBD2 (6 bases). Per germline, CDR1 MNHEY and CDR2 SMNVEV (reference sequence). The CDR3 has 16 residues. V was shortened by 3 bases and J by 2 bases, with 15 bases between the two germline ends. CDR3 nucleotide sequence: TGTGCCAGCAGTTTCCTAGGGGAGGCCGCCACAGATACGCAGTATTTT. It translates to CASSFLGEAATDTQYF.

Only a few counts were recorded for this clonotype. The chain is built from TRBV24-1 and TRBJ2-3; TRBD2 aligns across 15 bases. The CDR3 contains 17 residues. V lost 9 bases, J lost 1 base, and 7 bases stayed unmatched. Looked up from germline, CDR1 is KGHDR and CDR2 is SFDVKD. CDR3 sequence reads: CATRGLAGGGGTDTQYF. CDR3 in DNA: TGTGCCACCCGGGGACTAGCGGGAGGCGGGGGCACAGATACGCAGTATTTT.

The DNA for the CDR3 is TGTGCCAGCACCCCCCGGACCCTCACAGATACGCAGTATTTT. Protein: CASTPRTLTDTQYF. The chain joins TRBV12-3 or TRBV12-4 to TRBJ2-3; D not resolved. The CDR3 has 14 amino acids. With 7 bases removed from V and 2 bases from J, the gap between germline ends came to 13 bases.

The V call is TRBV27, the J call TRBJ1-1; 8 bases are a match to TRBD1. CDR3 length: 15 amino acids. V gave up 5 bases and J gave up 1 base; unmatched junction bases: 6. Germline CDR1 MNHEY, CDR2 SMNVEV (reference sequence). CDR3 protein: CASSPHRGGNTEAFF. The CDR3 DNA follows: TGTGCCAGCAGTCCTCACAGGGGGGGGAACACTGAAGCTTTCTTT.

Only a few counts were recorded for this clonotype. The V call is TRBV29-1, the J call TRBJ2-4; TRBD2 is a possible D gene (5 bases). V lost 8 bases and J lost 2, with 13 bases in between. This CDR3 is built from 13 residues. CDR1 and CDR2 (germline): SQVTM, ANQGSEA. DNA of the CDR3: TGCAGCAAGCCCCTAGCAACCAAAAACATTCAGTACTTC. Translated, it gives CSKPLATKNIQYF.

V is TRBV29-1 and J is TRBJ1-5, with D uncertain. The CDR3 spans 13 residues. Trimming took 6 bases from V and 0 from J, leaving 9 bases between them. Germline V gene sequence: CDR1 SQVTM, CDR2 ANQGSEA. Here the CDR3 DNA reads TGCAGCGTCGCAGAAAATAGCAATCAGCCCCAGCATTTT. The encoded protein is CSVAENSNQPQHF.

The rearrangement uses TRBV7-6 and TRBJ2-5, with 7 bases lining up with TRBD2. Germline CDR1 and CDR2: SGHVS and FNYEAQ. The CDR3 extends over 14 amino acids. J lost 4 bases, V lost 6 bases, and 8 bases had no gene match. Written as DNA, the CDR3 is TGTGCCAGCAGAGGTGGTTGGGGGGGAGAGACCCAGTACTTC. This codes for CASRGGWGGETQYF. The whole variable domain, filled in from reference TRBV7-6 and TRBJ2-5, reads GAGVSQSPRYKVTKRGQDVALRCDPISGHVSLYWYRQALGQGPEFLTYFNYEAQQDKSGLPNDRFSAERPEGSISTLTIQRTEQRDSAMYRCASRGGWGGETQYFGPGTRLLVL.

V and J are TRBV20-1 and TRBJ1-6; tentative D call: TRBD1 (5 bases). Germline V CDR1 and CDR2: DFQATT, SNEGSKA (reference sequence). The CDR3 has 15 amino acids. The germline V and J ends were trimmed by 1 base and 5 bases, with 12 bases remaining between them. The CDR3 DNA sequence: TGCAGTGCTAGAGTCCCAGGGCCCCATAATTCACCCCTCCACTTT. It specifies CSARVPGPHNSPLHF.

V is TRBV19 and J is TRBJ1-1; D not certain. The CDR3 loop spans 13 amino acids. The ends were cut back, 2 bases at V and 4 bases at J, with 8 bases in the middle. Germline V CDR1 and CDR2: LNHDA, SQIVND (reference sequence). CDR3 amino acids: CASSINQLTEAFF. The CDR3 bases are TGTGCCAGTAGTATAAATCAGCTCACTGAAGCTTTCTTT. Together with reference TRBV19 and TRBJ1-1, the CDR3 gives the full variable domain: DGGITQSPKYLFRKEGQNVTLSCEQNLNHDAMYWYRQDPGQGLRLIYYSQIVNDFQKGDIAEGYSVSREKKESFPLTVTSAQKNPTAFYLCASSINQLTEAFFGQGTRLTVV.

This clonotype was detected ten times or more. The J gene is TRBJ1-3, the V gene TRBV12-3 or TRBV12-4, with a tentative D call TRBD1 (6 bases). V was trimmed by 7 bases and J by 2 bases, leaving 18 bases between them. This CDR3 has 16 amino acids. The CDR3 protein is CASNKERGAAGNTIYF. In DNA form, the CDR3 reads TGTGCCAGCAATAAGGAACGGGGGGCAGCTGGAAACACCATATATTTT.

There are a few counts of this clonotype. This chain connects TRBV12-3 or TRBV12-4 to TRBJ2-1, with D perhaps TRBD2 (5 bases). Trimming shortened V by 3 bases and J by 3 bases, and 6 bases separated the two germline ends. CDR3 length equals 13 residues. Written as DNA, the CDR3 is TGTGCCAGCAGTTTCGGGGACTACAATGAGCAGTTCTTC. Encoded protein: CASSFGDYNEQFF.

This clonotype was seen a few times. At one boundary the junction diverges from the germline segment, which might be a read error. The chain is built from TRBV7-9 and TRBJ2-1; no reliable D call. Germline V gene lookup returns CDR1 SEHNR and CDR2 FQNEAQ (reference sequence). This CDR3 region has 14 residues. This CDR3 is CAGSIVESYNEQFF. The CDR3 region has the DNA TGTGCCGGCAGCATAGTGGAATCCTACAATGAGCAGTTCTTC.

V usage is TRBV7-3 and J usage is TRBJ2-5; 13 bases align to TRBD2. Germline V CDR1 and CDR2: SGHTA, FQGTGA. V was pared by 5 bases and J by 1 base, with 1 base of the junction left unmatched. This CDR3 comprises 15 residues. For the CDR3, the DNA is TGTGCCAGCAGCCGGACTAGCGGGGGCCAAGAGACCCAGTACTTC. It codes for CASSRTSGGQETQYF.

This clonotype was detected a few times. The gene calls are TRBV7-9 and TRBJ1-4, with D perhaps matching TRBD1 (5 bases). Trimming took 5 bases from V and 2 from J, leaving 12 bases between them. CDR1 SEHNR and CDR2 FQNEAQ come from the germline V gene (reference sequence). CDR3 size: 15 residues. The CDR3 reads CASSHRDHTNEKLFF. Here the CDR3 DNA reads TGTGCCAGCAGCCACCGGGACCACACTAATGAAAAACTGTTTTTT.

The J gene is TRBJ1-2, the V gene TRBV18; D ambiguous. The germline gives CDR1 KGHSH, CDR2 LQKENI. V was cut by 0 bases and J by 5 bases, with 16 bases left in between. The CDR3 extends over 16 amino acids. CDR3 residues: CASSPPETTLGYGYTF. Here the CDR3 DNA reads TGTGCCAGCTCACCACCTGAGACAACATTAGGTTATGGCTACACCTTC.

This clonotype turned up a few times. V and J are TRBV5-1 and TRBJ2-2; the match to TRBD1 covers 9 bases. Germline V gives CDR1 SGHRS, CDR2 YFSETQ. This CDR3 has 15 residues. Trimming at V came to 9 bases and at J to 3 bases, leaving 9 bases not matched to a gene. The CDR3 DNA reads TGCGCCACCCTACCCGGGACAGGGTACACCGGGGAGCTGTTTTTT. This codes for CATLPGTGYTGELFF.

This clonotype was recorded a few times. The chain joins TRBV27 to TRBJ1-1, with D possibly TRBD1 on 6 matching bases. The CDR3 consists of 14 residues. V was clipped by 5 bases and J by 3 bases, with 13 bases between them. CDR1 is MNHEY, CDR2 SMNVEV, per germline (reference sequence). In DNA, the CDR3 is TGTGCCAGCAGTATAGGGGGTTGGGACACTGAAGCTTTCTTT. This gives the protein CASSIGGWDTEAFF.

J is TRBJ1-5 and V is TRBV20-1; 8 bases map to TRBD1. CDR3 length: 16 residues. Germline values: CDR1 DFQATT, CDR2 SNEGSKA (reference sequence). V shed 0 bases and J 3 bases; nucleotides not matched to a gene: 7. The CDR3 DNA reads TGCAGTGCTAGAGATCTTTACAGGGGGACCAATCAGCCCCAGCATTTT. Translation: CSARDLYRGTNQPQHF.

In this sample, this clonotype turned up a few times. The chain employs TRBV11-2 and TRBJ2-3; TRBD2 matches 13 bases. CDR3 length: 16 amino acids. J gave up 4 bases and V 4 bases, and 5 bases lay outside the gene matches. Germline loops: CDR1 SGHAT, CDR2 FQNNGV. The chain's CDR3 is CASSSGLAGDSDTQYF. CDR3 nucleotides: TGTGCCAGCAGCTCTGGACTAGCGGGAGACTCAGATACGCAGTATTTT. Variable domain in full (rest from reference TRBV11-2 and TRBJ2-3): EAGVAQSPRYKIIEKRQSVAFWCNPISGHATLYWYQQILGQGPKLLIQFQNNGVVDDSQLPKDRFSAERLKGVDSTLKIQPAKLEDSAVYLCASSSGLAGDSDTQYFGPGTRLTVL.

The chain has TRBV7-9 and TRBJ2-5; TRBD1 agrees at 7 bases. The CDR3 consists of 15 residues. With V trimmed by 1 base and J by 5 bases, 7 bases remained unmatched. In germline, CDR1 is SEHNR, CDR2 FQNEAQ (reference sequence). The CDR3 region has the DNA TGTGCCAGCAGCTTAGTAAAGGGACAGCGGGAGACCCAGTACTTC. Translated, it gives CASSLVKGQRETQYF.

Only a few counts were recorded for this clonotype. This chain links TRBV29-1 with TRBJ2-5, with D possibly matching TRBD2 (5 bases). The CDR3 spans 12 residues. V lost 7 bases to trimming and J lost 2 bases, with 11 bases between them. The germline V gene encodes CDR1 SQVTM and CDR2 ANQGSEA. The CDR3 DNA is TGCAGCGCTGACGGGGTACAAGAGACCCAGTACTTC. Residues: CSADGVQETQYF.